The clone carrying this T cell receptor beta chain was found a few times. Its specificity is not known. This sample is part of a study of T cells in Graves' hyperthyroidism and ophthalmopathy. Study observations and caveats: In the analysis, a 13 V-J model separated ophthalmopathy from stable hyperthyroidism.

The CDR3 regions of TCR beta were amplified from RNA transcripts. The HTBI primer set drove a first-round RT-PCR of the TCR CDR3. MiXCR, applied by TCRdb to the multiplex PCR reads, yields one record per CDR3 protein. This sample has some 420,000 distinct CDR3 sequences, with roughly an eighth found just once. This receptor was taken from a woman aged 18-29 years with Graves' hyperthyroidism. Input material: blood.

DNA of the CDR3: TGTGCCAGCAGTTTAGAAGCGGGAGGCAGGGAGCAGTACTTC. It translates to CASSLEAGGREQYF. The chain employs TRBV28 and TRBJ2-7, with 9 bases fitting TRBD2. CDR3 length equals 14 residues. V trimming: 2 bases; J trimming: 7 bases; junction bases outside the gene matches: 6. Germline V gene sequence: CDR1 MDHEN, CDR2 SYDVKM.